This T cell receptor beta chain emerged from a study of blood T cell repertoires in COVID-19. Study-level background: Italy, Spain and the United States were the sources of the convalescent and acute COVID-19 samples.

Germline V CDR1 and CDR2: KGHSY, FQNENV. CDR3 length equals 15 residues. Trimming took 2 bases from V and 4 from J, leaving 14 bases between them. TCRdb's table, derived via immunoSEQ multiplex PCR, lists solely in-frame clones and lacks some. Among around 140,000 clones, about four fifths were seen once, and the ten largest hold 8.4%. This clonotype was obtained from a woman in her fifties or sixties with active or convalescent COVID-19. V usage is TRBV16 and J usage is TRBJ1-1; the D gene is possibly TRBD1 (5 bases). The sample was peripheral blood. The CDR3 nucleotides read TGTGCCAGCAGCCAAGTCGGGGGAACGGGCACTGAAGCTTTCTTT. Translated, it gives CASSQVGGTGTEAFF.